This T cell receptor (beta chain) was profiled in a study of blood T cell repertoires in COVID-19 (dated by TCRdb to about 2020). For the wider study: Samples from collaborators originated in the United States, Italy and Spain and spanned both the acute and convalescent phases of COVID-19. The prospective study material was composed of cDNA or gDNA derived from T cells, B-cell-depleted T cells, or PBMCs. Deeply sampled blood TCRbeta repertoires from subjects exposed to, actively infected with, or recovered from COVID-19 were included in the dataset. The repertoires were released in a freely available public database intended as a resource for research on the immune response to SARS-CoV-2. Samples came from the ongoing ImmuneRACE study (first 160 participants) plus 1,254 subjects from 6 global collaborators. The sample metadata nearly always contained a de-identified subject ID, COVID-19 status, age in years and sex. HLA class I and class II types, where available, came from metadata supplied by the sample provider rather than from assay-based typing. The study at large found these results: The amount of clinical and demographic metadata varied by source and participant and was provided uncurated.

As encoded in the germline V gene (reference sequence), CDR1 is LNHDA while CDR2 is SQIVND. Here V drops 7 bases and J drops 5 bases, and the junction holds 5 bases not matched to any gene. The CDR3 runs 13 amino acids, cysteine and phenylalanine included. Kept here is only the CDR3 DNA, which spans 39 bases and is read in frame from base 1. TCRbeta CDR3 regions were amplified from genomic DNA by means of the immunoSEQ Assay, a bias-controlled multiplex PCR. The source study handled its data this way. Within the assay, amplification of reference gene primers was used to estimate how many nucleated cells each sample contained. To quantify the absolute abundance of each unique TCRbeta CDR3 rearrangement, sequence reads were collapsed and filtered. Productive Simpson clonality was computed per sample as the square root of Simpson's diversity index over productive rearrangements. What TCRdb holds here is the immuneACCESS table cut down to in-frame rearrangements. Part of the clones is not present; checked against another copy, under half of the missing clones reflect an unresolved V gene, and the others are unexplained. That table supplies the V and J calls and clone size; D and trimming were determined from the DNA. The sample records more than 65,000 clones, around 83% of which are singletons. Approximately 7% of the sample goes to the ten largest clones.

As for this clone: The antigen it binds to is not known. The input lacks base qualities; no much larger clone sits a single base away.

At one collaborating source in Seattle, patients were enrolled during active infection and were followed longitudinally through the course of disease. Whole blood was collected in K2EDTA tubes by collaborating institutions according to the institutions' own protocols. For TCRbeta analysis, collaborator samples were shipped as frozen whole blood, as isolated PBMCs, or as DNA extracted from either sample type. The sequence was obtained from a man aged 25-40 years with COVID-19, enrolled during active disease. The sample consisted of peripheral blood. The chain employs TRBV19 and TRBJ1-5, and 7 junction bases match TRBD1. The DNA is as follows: TGTGCCAGTAAAAAGGGACAGTATCAGCCCCAGCATTTT. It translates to CASKKGQYQPQHF.